The rows below give T cell receptor beta chains drawn from one sample of a study of cytomegalovirus exposure and HLA in healthy donors. Only in-frame clones appear in the TCRdb table, and some are missing; sequencing was by immunoSEQ multiplex PCR. This sample has fewer than 200,000 clones, with about 85% found just once. Sequenced material: PBMCs. These receptors were taken from a woman aged 50 to 60 in good health and CMV-seropositive. Each CDR3 is given with its conserved first and last residue. Fields, in order: CDR3 length, D gene, V gene, J gene, clone size, CDR3 DNA, CDR3 protein. D genes are given only for firm matches. Clone sizes are given selectively: once, few, many, or a class where the clone is expanded.

17	NA	TRBV6-1	TRBJ2-7	NA	TGTGCCAGCAGTGAAGCGCGAGGCCTACCAGACGACTACGAGCAGTACTTC	CASSEARGLPDDYEQYF
15	TRBD1	TRBV4-3	TRBJ1-2	NA	TGCGCCAGCAGCCAAGATAAGACAGGGGAGGATTCCTACACCTTC	CASSQDKTGEDSYTF
16	TRBD2	TRBV5-1	TRBJ2-1	NA	TGCGCCAGCAGCTTCGCTAGCGGGAGGTCCTACAATGAGCAGTTCTTC	CASSFASGRSYNEQFF
15	TRBD1	TRBV19	TRBJ1-1	few	TGTGCCAGTAGTCCCGGACAGGGGGTGGTCACTGAAGCTTTCTTT	CASSPGQGVVTEAFF
13	NA	TRBV5-1	TRBJ2-1	few	TGCGCCAGCAGCTTGGGGGCCGGTAATGAGCAGTTCTTC	CASSLGAGNEQFF
15	NA	TRBV6-1	TRBJ1-4	NA	TGTGCCAGCAGTGAAGCGCCTGGTGAGGTCGGGAAACTGTTTTTT	CASSEAPGEVGKLFF
16	TRBD1	TRBV15	TRBJ2-7	few	TGTGCCACCAGCAGAACCCCGGGACAGGGGGCCGTTCAGGAGTACTTC	CATSRTPGQGAVQEYF
13	NA	TRBV6-5	TRBJ1-2	once	TGTGCCAGCAGGCGGGGACCGTTCTATGGCTACACCTTC	CASRRGPFYGYTF
16	TRBD2	TRBV18	TRBJ2-3	NA	TGTGCCAGCTCACCATCTAAGCGGGGGGGCCCAGATACGCAGTATTTT	CASSPSKRGGPDTQYF
17	TRBD2	TRBV7-9	TRBJ2-7	NA	TGTGCCAGCAGCCCCAAGCGAGGCGGCGGGAGTGCCGACGAGCAGTACTTC	CASSPKRGGGSADEQYF
16	TRBD2	TRBV10-3	TRBJ2-1	once	TGTGCCATCAGTGAGTCTTCACTAGCGGGGGGGAGTGAGCAGTTCTTC	CAISESSLAGGSEQFF
16	TRBD2	TRBV5-1	TRBJ2-1	NA	TGCGCCAGCAGTCTTAGGACTAGCGGGAGACGGGATGAGCAGTTCTTC	CASSLRTSGRRDEQFF
18	TRBD2	TRBV9	TRBJ2-1	NA	TGTGCCAGCAGCGTCCGACTGACTAGCGGGAGCGGTTGGGATGAGCAGTTCTTC	CASSVRLTSGSGWDEQFF
16	NA	TRBV4-3	TRBJ1-6	NA	TGCGCCAGCAGGGGGCGAAGTGGTATGGATAATTCACCCCTCCACTTT	CASRGRSGMDNSPLHF
15	TRBD1	TRBV19	TRBJ1-5	NA	TGTGCCAGTAGGGGACAGATACATAGCAATCAGCCCCAGCATTTT	CASRGQIHSNQPQHF
20	TRBD2	TRBV4-1	TRBJ2-2	NA	TGCGCCAGCAGCCCCACTGACAGACTAGCGGGAGGGCCGAACACCGGGGAGCTGTTTTTT	CASSPTDRLAGGPNTGELFF
13	NA	TRBV7-9	TRBJ1-4	NA	TGTGCCAGCAGTTACGGGGGAAATGAAAAACTGTTTTTT	CASSYGGNEKLFF
14	TRBD2	TRBV7-2	TRBJ2-7	NA	TGTGCCAGCAGCCCCTGGGAGGGGCCCTACGAGCAGTACTTC	CASSPWEGPYEQYF
15	NA	TRBV28	TRBJ2-3	NA	TGTGCCAGCAGTTCGAACAGGGCGGTCACAGATACGCAGTATTTT	CASSSNRAVTDTQYF
11	NA	TRBV20-1	TRBJ2-3	NA	TGCAGTGCAACGGTCGGGGATACGCAGTATTTT	CSATVGDTQYF
13	NA	TRBV30	TRBJ2-6	NA	TGTGCCTCTCTCCTCTCTGGGGCCAACGTCCTGACTTTC	CASLLSGANVLTF
15	TRBD2	TRBV7-9	TRBJ2-1	NA	TGTGCCAGCAGCTTCTCGGGACTAGCGGACAATGAGCAGTTCTTC	CASSFSGLADNEQFF
16	NA	TRBV7-2	TRBJ1-1	NA	TGTGCCAGCAGCTTAGAGTTGGGGATAGGGGAGGCTGAAGCTTTCTTT	CASSLELGIGEAEAFF
17	TRBD1	TRBV5-8	TRBJ1-6	NA	TGTGCCAGCAGCTTGGGGTTTGGGACAGGTCAGGCTTCACCCCTCCACTTT	CASSLGFGTGQASPLHF
14	NA	TRBV28	TRBJ1-3	NA	TGTGCCAGCAGCGTCGGACAGTTAGGAAACACCATATATTTT	CASSVGQLGNTIYF
16	NA	TRBV5-1	TRBJ2-2	NA	TGCGCCAGCAGCCCCAATATAGCGTCGAACACCGGGGAGCTGTTTTTT	CASSPNIASNTGELFF
13	TRBD1	TRBV29-1	TRBJ1-4	once	TGCAGCGTTAGGGTGACAGGGAGCGAAAAACTGTTTTTT	CSVRVTGSEKLFF
14	TRBD1	TRBV6-1	TRBJ1-4	NA	TGTGCCAGCAGTGAATCAGACAGGGGGGAAAAACTGTTTTTT	CASSESDRGEKLFF
14	TRBD1	TRBV7-9	TRBJ2-5	NA	TGTGCCAGCAGCCCCGGGACAGGCCAAGAGACCCAGTACTTC	CASSPGTGQETQYF
16	TRBD2	TRBV6-6	TRBJ2-1	NA	TGTGCCAGCAGTTTATCTCCCGGGAGGGCCACCAATGAGCAGTTCTTC	CASSLSPGRATNEQFF
16	NA	TRBV4-2	TRBJ2-7	NA	TGTGCCAGCAGCCAAGGGCAGGGCGACACCCCCTACGAGCAGTACTTC	CASSQGQGDTPYEQYF
12	TRBD1	TRBV5-4	TRBJ1-1	NA	TGTGCCAGCAGCGCCAGGGGGGATCAAGCTTTCTTT	CASSARGDQAFF
12	NA	TRBV11-3	TRBJ2-5	NA	TGTGCCAGCAGCCAGGGTGGAGAGACCCAGTACTTC	CASSQGGETQYF
14	NA	TRBV5-3	TRBJ2-7	NA	TGTGCCAGAAGCTTGTCTGCACTAGCCCACGAGCAGTACTTC	CARSLSALAHEQYF
14	NA	TRBV6-1	TRBJ1-1	few	TGTGCCAGCAGTGAAGTTGTAAGGGGTTCTGAAGCTTTCTTT	CASSEVVRGSEAFF
15	TRBD2	TRBV30	TRBJ2-4	NA	TGTGCCTGGGACGGTGGTAGCGGGGTGGATAACATTCAGTACTTC	CAWDGGSGVDNIQYF
11	NA	TRBV2	TRBJ1-1	NA	TGTGCCAGCAGTGACGACAGTGAAGCTTTCTTT	CASSDDSEAFF
16	NA	TRBV5-4	TRBJ1-6	NA	TGTGCCAGCAGCCGACCGCGGGGGTCCTATAATTCACCCCTCCACTTT	CASSRPRGSYNSPLHF
15	TRBD1	TRBV6-5	TRBJ2-5	NA	TGTGCCAGCAGTTACGAGGGGGCGTCAGGAGAGACCCAGTACTTC	CASSYEGASGETQYF
15	NA	TRBV2	TRBJ2-2	NA	TGTGCCAGCAGTGAAAGTATCGAGAGCACCGGGGAGCTGTTTTTT	CASSESIESTGELFF
18	NA	TRBV5-4	TRBJ1-4	NA	TGTGCCAGCAGCTTGGGGGGTCAGGGGCTCGCAACTAATGAAAAACTGTTTTTT	CASSLGGQGLATNEKLFF
13	NA	TRBV19	TRBJ2-7	few	TGTGCCAGTAGCCCACGTTCGGTTTACGAGCAGTACTTC	CASSPRSVYEQYF
16	NA	TRBV5-4	TRBJ1-2	once	TGTGCCAGCAGCTTTTGGGAGTCCGTCGGGGGAGGAGGCTACACCTTC	CASSFWESVGGGGYTF
17	NA	TRBV4-3	TRBJ1-6	NA	TGCGCCAGCAGCCAAGTCCCCCTTACAGGGAATAATTCACCCCTCCACTTT	CASSQVPLTGNNSPLHF
15	TRBD1	TRBV14	TRBJ1-2	NA	TGTGCCAGCAGCCAAGAGGCCTGGACAGGGGGCAGCTACACCTTC	CASSQEAWTGGSYTF
15	NA	TRBV4-3	TRBJ2-4	NA	TGCGCCAGCAGCCAAGATAACGCCCGGAGCGACATTCAGTACTTC	CASSQDNARSDIQYF
16	NA	TRBV11-2	TRBJ1-1	NA	TGTGCCAGCAGCTTAGGGAGAAACATTTTGAACACTGAAGCTTTCTTT	CASSLGRNILNTEAFF
13	TRBD1	TRBV5-4	TRBJ2-1	NA	TGTGCCAGCAGAATACAGGGGAACAATGAGCAGTTCTTC	CASRIQGNNEQFF
15	TRBD1	TRBV4-2	TRBJ2-3	NA	TGTGCCAGCAGCCCACGGACAGGTAGCGAGGATACGCAGTATTTT	CASSPRTGSEDTQYF
14	NA	TRBV6-1	TRBJ2-7	NA	TGTGCCAGCATGGGGACTCTTAACTCCTACGAGCAGTACTTC	CASMGTLNSYEQYF
16	NA	TRBV6-6	TRBJ2-6	NA	TGTGCCAGCAGTTACCCCCCAGGGACTGGGGCCAACGTCCTGACTTTC	CASSYPPGTGANVLTF
13	NA	TRBV4-3	TRBJ2-5	NA	TGCGCCAGCAGCCAAAAGCGCGGGGAGACCCAGTACTTC	CASSQKRGETQYF
15	TRBD2	TRBV5-6	TRBJ2-7	NA	TGTGCCAGCAGCAAGGGGACTAGCGGGCAGATAGCTCTGTACTTC	CASSKGTSGQIALYF
13	TRBD2	TRBV2	TRBJ2-7	NA	TGTGCCAGGGGAGCGGGGGCCGGCTACGAGCAGTACTTC	CARGAGAGYEQYF
16	TRBD1	TRBV7-2	TRBJ1-6	once	TGTGCCAGCAGCTTACGACAGGGAGGCTATAATTCACCCCTCCACTTT	CASSLRQGGYNSPLHF
16	TRBD1	TRBV5-8	TRBJ2-7	NA	TGTGCCAGCAGCTACGTACCCAGGGGGCGTTCCTACGAGCAGTACTTC	CASSYVPRGRSYEQYF
14	NA	TRBV5-1	TRBJ2-2	once	TGCGCCAGCAGCCTACAGACGCACGGCGGGGAGCTGTTTTTT	CASSLQTHGGELFF
15	TRBD2	TRBV28	TRBJ2-4	once	TGTGCCAGCAGAACAAGACTAGCGGGAGGGAACATTCAGTACTTC	CASRTRLAGGNIQYF
13	TRBD1	TRBV30	TRBJ2-1	NA	TGTGCCTGGTCCGGGACAGGGTGGAATGAGCAGTTCTTC	CAWSGTGWNEQFF
16	NA	TRBV11-3	TRBJ2-7	few	TGTGCCAGCAGCTTAGGGGCTCCAGGGGAAGGCTACGAGCAGTACTTC	CASSLGAPGEGYEQYF